The 13 T cell receptor beta chains presented below share a single source sample, sequenced in a study of cytomegalovirus exposure and HLA in healthy donors. A multiplex PCR was run with 60 Vbeta primers and 13 Jbeta primers. Only in-frame clones appear in the TCRdb table, and some are missing; sequencing was by immunoSEQ multiplex PCR. The repertoire holds more than 45,000 clones, with approximately 70% as singletons. The sequenced material came from PBMCs. All receptors come from a woman aged 55-70 years in good health and CMV-seropositive.

The CDR3 reads CASSLGALAGDGYTF. CDR3 bases: TGTGCCAGCAGTTTAGGTGCGCTGGCGGGCGATGGCTACACCTTC. The chain employs TRBV27 and TRBJ1-2; D not certain. CDR1 is MNHEY and CDR2 is SMNVEV in the germline V gene (reference sequence). V was trimmed by 2 bases and J by 6 bases, leaving 16 bases between them. The CDR3 runs to 15 residues.

This chain uses TRBV7-2 with TRBJ2-5; TRBD2 matches at 11 bases. CDR1 is SGHTA, CDR2 FQGNSA, per germline. The length of the CDR3 is 15 residues. The V and J ends lost 3 bases and 3 bases, in that order; junction bases with no gene match: 3. The CDR3 DNA follows: TGTGCCAGCAGCTTTAGCGGGGGGGCAGAAGAGACCCAGTACTTC. This codes for CASSFSGGAEETQYF.

The V gene is TRBV18, the J gene TRBJ2-7; D is unresolved. The CDR3 spans 12 residues. The V end lost 8 bases, the J end lost 5 bases, and 13 bases lay between the germline ends. The germline gives CDR1 KGHSH, CDR2 LQKENI. The CDR3 nucleotides are TGTGCCAGCGCCCTCCTAGGCGACGAGCAGTACTTC. It is translated as CASALLGDEQYF.

The chain employs TRBV5-1 and TRBJ1-1; 8 bases fit TRBD1. There are 15 residues in the CDR3. The junction had 5 bases not matched to a gene; V was cut back by 3 bases and J by 1 base. Germline-derived CDR1 and CDR2 are SGHRS and YFSETQ. The CDR3 nucleotides read TGCGCCAGCAGCTCCCAGGGGGCATCGAACACTGAAGCTTTCTTT. It codes for CASSSQGASNTEAFF.

This chain uses TRBV7-9 with TRBJ1-3; a possible D gene is TRBD1 (6 bases). The CDR3 covers 16 residues. The germline V gene has CDR1 SEHNR and CDR2 FQNEAQ (reference sequence). V shed 2 bases and J shed 4 bases, with 15 bases lying between them. The CDR3 nucleotides are TGTGCCAGCAGCTTATCGGGCAGGACAGCCGGAAACACCATATATTTT. Translating gives CASSLSGRTAGNTIYF. Looking up the rest from reference TRBV7-9 and TRBJ1-3 gives the full variable domain: DTGVSQNPRHKITKRGQNVTFRCDPISEHNRLYWYRQTLGQGPEFLTYFQNEAQLEKSRLLSDRFSAERPKGSFSTLEIQRTEQGDSAMYLCASSLSGRTAGNTIYFGEGSWLTVV.

The rearrangement joins TRBV27 to TRBJ2-5; TRBD1 matches 7 bases. CDR3 length: 15 residues. Germline CDR1 is MNHEY and CDR2 is SMNVEV (reference sequence). The V segment lost 6 bases and the J segment 4 bases; nucleotides outside the gene matches: 11. As DNA, the CDR3 is TGTGCCAGCAGCCTCCGGGACAGCGTCTTAGAGACCCAGTACTTC. Translation gives CASSLRDSVLETQYF.

V and J are TRBV7-9 and TRBJ2-1; TRBD2 aligns across 8 bases. This CDR3 spans 16 amino acids. V was pared by 4 bases and J by 4 bases, with 9 bases of the junction left unmatched. CDR1 and CDR2 from the germline V gene are SEHNR and FQNEAQ (reference sequence). The CDR3 reads CASSSPGGAGYNEQFF. The CDR3 nucleotides read TGTGCCAGCAGCTCCCCCGGGGGGGCCGGTTACAATGAGCAGTTCTTC.

The gene calls are TRBV29-1 and TRBJ2-7, with D perhaps TRBD1 (5 bases). The CDR3 totals 12 residues. Per the germline V gene, CDR1 is SQVTM and CDR2 is ANQGSEA. With 4 bases removed from V and 1 base from J, the gap between germline ends came to 8 bases. The CDR3 nucleotides are TGCAGCGTTGGCAGGACATCCTACGAGCAGTACTTC. Amino acids: CSVGRTSYEQYF.

The chain uses TRBV19 and TRBJ1-4; D call uncertain. This CDR3 contains 13 residues. V was pared by 6 bases and J by 8 bases, with 13 bases between. Germline CDR1 is LNHDA and CDR2 is SQIVND (reference sequence). The CDR3 protein is CASREQLTEKLFF. CDR3 bases: TGTGCCAGTAGGGAGCAACTCACGGAAAAACTGTTTTTT.

CDR3 residues: CASSSVRSQQTQYF. The CDR3 DNA is TGTGCCAGCAGCTCAGTTCGTAGCCAGCAGACCCAGTACTTC. This chain links TRBV11-2 with TRBJ2-5; D unclear. Germline loops: CDR1 SGHAT, CDR2 FQNNGV. V lost 4 bases and J 6 bases, leaving 15 bases between the germline ends. The CDR3 extends over 14 amino acids.

In this sample, this clone turned up a few times. The chain carries TRBV5-4 and TRBJ1-1, with 7 bases lining up with TRBD1. CDR3 length: 14 amino acids. Germline lookup yields CDR1 SGHNT and CDR2 YYREEE (reference sequence). The V segment lost 5 bases and the J segment 3 bases; nucleotides outside the gene matches: 7. The CDR3 DNA is TGTGCCAGCAGGAAAGGTGACAGGGACACTGAAGCTTTCTTT. This codes for CASRKGDRDTEAFF.

V is TRBV2 and J is TRBJ1-5; TRBD1 aligns across 7 bases. V shed 6 bases and J 0 bases; nucleotides not matched to a gene: 11. This CDR3 is 17 amino acids long. Germline-derived CDR1 and CDR2 are SNHLY and FYNNEI. DNA for the CDR3: TGTGCCAGCAGCGGACGACAGGGTCGTTATAGCAATCAGCCCCAGCATTTT. Encoded protein: CASSGRQGRYSNQPQHF.

The V and J genes are TRBV4-1 and TRBJ1-6; TRBD1 aligns across 10 bases. This CDR3 spans 16 amino acids. The germline V gene has CDR1 MGHRA and CDR2 YSYEKL. The J segment lost 6 bases and the V segment lost 4 bases, leaving 6 bases of the junction unmatched. The CDR3 nucleotides read TGCGCCAGCAGCCTTTCAGGGACAGGGGTTAATTCACCCCTCCACTTT. Protein sequence: CASSLSGTGVNSPLHF.